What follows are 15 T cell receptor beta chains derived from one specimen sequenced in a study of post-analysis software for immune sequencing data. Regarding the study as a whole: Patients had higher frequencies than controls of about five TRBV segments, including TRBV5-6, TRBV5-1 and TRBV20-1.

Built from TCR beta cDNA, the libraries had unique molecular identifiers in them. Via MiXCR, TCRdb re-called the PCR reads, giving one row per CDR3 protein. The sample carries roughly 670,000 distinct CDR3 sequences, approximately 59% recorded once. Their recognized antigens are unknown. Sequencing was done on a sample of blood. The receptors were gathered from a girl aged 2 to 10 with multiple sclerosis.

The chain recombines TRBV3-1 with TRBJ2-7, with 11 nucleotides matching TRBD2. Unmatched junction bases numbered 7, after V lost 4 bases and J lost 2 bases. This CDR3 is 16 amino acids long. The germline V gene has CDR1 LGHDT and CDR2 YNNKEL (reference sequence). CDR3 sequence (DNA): TGTGCCAGCAGCCCACAACTAGCGGGAGTCGCCTACGAGCAGTACTTC. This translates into CASSPQLAGVAYEQYF.

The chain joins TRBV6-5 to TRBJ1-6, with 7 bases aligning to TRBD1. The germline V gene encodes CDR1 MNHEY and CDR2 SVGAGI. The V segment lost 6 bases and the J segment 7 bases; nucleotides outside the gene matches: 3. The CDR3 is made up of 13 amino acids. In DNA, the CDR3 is TGTGCCAGCAGGCCGGGACAGAATTCACCCCTCCACTTT. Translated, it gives CASRPGQNSPLHF.

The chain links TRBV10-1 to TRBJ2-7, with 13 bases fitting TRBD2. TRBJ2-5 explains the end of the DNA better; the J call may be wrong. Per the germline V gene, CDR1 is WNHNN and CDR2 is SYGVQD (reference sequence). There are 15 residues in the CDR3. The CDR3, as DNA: TGCGCCAGCAGTGCGACTAGCGGGGGGACGGAGACCCAGTACTTC. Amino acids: CASSATSGGTETQYF.

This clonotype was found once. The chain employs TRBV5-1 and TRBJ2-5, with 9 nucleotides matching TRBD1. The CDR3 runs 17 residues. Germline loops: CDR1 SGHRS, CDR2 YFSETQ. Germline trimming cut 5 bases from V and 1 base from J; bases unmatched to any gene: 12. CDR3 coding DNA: TGCGCCAGCAGGGACGGGCGTAGGGGACAGGGCCAAGAGACCCAGTACTTC. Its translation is CASRDGRRGQGQETQYF. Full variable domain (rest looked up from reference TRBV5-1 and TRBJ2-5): KAGVTQTPRYLIKTRGQQVTLSCSPISGHRSVSWYQQTPGQGLQFLFEYFSETQRNKGNFPGRFSGRQFSNSRSEMNVSTLELGDSALYLCASRDGRRGQGQETQYFGPGTRLLVL.

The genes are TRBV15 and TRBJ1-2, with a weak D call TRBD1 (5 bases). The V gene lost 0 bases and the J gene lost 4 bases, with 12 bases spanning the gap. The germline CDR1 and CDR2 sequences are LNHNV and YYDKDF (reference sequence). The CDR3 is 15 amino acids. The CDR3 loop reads CATSREGQGGYGYTF. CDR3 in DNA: TGTGCCACCAGCAGAGAAGGTCAGGGAGGCTATGGCTACACCTTC.

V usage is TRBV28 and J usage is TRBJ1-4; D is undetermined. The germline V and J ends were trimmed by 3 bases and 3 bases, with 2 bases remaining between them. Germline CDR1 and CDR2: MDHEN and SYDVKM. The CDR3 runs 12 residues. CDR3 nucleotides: TGTGCCAGCAGTTTTGCTAATGAAAAACTGTTTTTT. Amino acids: CASSFANEKLFF.

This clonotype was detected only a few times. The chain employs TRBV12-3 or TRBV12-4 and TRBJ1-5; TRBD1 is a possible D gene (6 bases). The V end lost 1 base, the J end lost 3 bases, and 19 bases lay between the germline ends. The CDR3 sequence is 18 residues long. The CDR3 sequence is CASSLEPPGHIPNQPQHF. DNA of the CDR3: TGTGCCAGCAGTTTAGAACCGCCGGGACACATACCCAATCAGCCCCAGCATTTT.

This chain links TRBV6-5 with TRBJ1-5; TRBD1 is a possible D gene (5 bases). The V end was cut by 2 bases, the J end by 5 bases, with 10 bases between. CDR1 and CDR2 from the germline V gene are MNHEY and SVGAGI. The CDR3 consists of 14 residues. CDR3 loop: CASSYRGGDQPQHF. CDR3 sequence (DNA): TGTGCCAGCAGTTACAGGGGAGGGGATCAGCCCCAGCATTTT.

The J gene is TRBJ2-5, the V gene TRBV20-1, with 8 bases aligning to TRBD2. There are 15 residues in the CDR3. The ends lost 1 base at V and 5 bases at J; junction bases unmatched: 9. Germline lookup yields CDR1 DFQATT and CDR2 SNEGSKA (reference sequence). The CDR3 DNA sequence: TGCAGTGCTAGAGGACTAGCGTTGACCCGGGAGACCCAGTACTTC. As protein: CSARGLALTRETQYF.

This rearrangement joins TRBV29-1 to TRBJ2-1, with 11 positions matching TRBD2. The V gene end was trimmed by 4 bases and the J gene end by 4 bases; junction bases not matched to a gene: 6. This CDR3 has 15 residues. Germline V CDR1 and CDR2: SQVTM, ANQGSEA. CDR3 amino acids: CSVGGTSGGYNEQFF. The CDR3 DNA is TGCAGCGTTGGAGGGACTAGCGGTGGGTACAATGAGCAGTTCTTC.

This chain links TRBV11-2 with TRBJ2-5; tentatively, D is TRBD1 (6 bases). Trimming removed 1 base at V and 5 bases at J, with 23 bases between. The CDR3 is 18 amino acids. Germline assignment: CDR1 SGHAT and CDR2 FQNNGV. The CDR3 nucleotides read TGTGCCAGCAGCTTAGTGCCCCGCGGACAGAAAGGGGCCGAGACCCAGTACTTC. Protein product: CASSLVPRGQKGAETQYF.

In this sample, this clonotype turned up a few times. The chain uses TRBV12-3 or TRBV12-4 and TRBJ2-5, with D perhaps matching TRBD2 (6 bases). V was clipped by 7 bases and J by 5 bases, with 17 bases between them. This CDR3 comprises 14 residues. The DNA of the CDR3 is TGTGCCAGCACCCTCGCCCTTGGGGGGGAGACCCAGTACTTC. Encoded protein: CASTLALGGETQYF.

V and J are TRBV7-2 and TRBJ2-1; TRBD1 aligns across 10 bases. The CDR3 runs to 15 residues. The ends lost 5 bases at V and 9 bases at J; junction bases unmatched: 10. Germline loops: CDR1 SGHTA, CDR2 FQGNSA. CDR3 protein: CASSPPGQGVSEQFF. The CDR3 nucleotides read TGTGCCAGCAGCCCCCCCGGACAGGGGGTAAGTGAGCAGTTCTTC.

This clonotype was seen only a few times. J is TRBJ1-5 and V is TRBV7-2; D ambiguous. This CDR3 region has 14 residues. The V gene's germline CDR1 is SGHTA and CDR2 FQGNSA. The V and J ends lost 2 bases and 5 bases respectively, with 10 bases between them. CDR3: CASSLRTAYQPQHF. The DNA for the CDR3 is TGTGCCAGCAGCTTACGTACTGCCTATCAGCCCCAGCATTTT. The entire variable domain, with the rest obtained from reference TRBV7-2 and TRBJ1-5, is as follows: GAGVSQSPSNKVTEKGKDVELRCDPISGHTALYWYRQSLGQGLEFLIYFQGNSAPDKSGLPSDRFSAERTGGSVSTLTIQRTQQEDSAVYLCASSLRTAYQPQHFGDGTRLSIL.

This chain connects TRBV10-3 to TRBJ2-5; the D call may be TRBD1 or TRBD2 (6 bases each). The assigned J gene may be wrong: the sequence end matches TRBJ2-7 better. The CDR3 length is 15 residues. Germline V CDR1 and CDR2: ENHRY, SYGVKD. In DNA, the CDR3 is TGTGCCATCAGCCCACGGCAGGGGAGGTACGACGAGCAGTACTTC. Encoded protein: CAISPRQGRYDEQYF.